A single sample gave rise to the 30 T cell receptor beta chains below, sequenced in a study of OX40 agonist ivuxolimab in advanced cancers. The table came from immunoSEQ multiplex PCR; TCRdb's copy has only in-frame clones and leaves some out. The sample yields around 77,000 clones, around 82% seen once. Here the sequenced sample was CD4+ or CD8+ T cells sorted from blood, taken in a trial of the OX40 agonist ivuxolimab. These receptors all stem from an adult with an advanced solid tumor such as melanoma, head and neck, liver or kidney cancer.

The chain combines TRBV5-5 with TRBJ1-4; TRBD1 is a possible D gene (5 bases). V was pared by 4 bases and J by 8 bases, with 15 bases between. The germline CDR1 and CDR2 sequences are SGHKS and YYEKEE (reference sequence). This CDR3 is 14 amino acids long. The CDR3 reads CASSLRVGTEKLFF. Here the CDR3 DNA reads TGTGCCAGCAGCCTCAGGGTGGGTACGGAAAAACTGTTTTTT.

This clone showed up just once. The chain joins TRBV12-2 to TRBJ1-6; the DNA was not compared with TRBD1, the D call given in the table. TRBV12-2 is labeled a pseudogene. The CDR3 contains 15 residues. CDR3: CASRLAEDRDSPLHF. CDR3 DNA sequence: TGTGCAAGTCGCTTAGCGGAAGACAGGGATTCACCCCTCCACTTT.

The V gene is TRBV27, the J gene TRBJ1-1; D call uncertain. This CDR3 has 13 residues. CDR1 and CDR2 from the germline V gene are MNHEY and SMNVEV (reference sequence). Trimming removed 8 bases from V and 3 bases from J, with 13 bases in between. The CDR3 loop is CASSRWAYTEAFF. DNA of the CDR3: TGTGCCAGCTCCCGCTGGGCGTACACTGAAGCTTTCTTT.

This chain links TRBV29-1 with TRBJ2-1; D not certain. Germline-derived CDR1 and CDR2 are SQVTM and ANQGSEA. V was shortened by 6 bases and J by 2 bases, with 11 bases between the two germline ends. This CDR3 is 13 amino acids long. For the CDR3, the DNA is TGCAGCGTGAACTTTGTCCCCTACAATGAGCAGTTCTTC. Protein: CSVNFVPYNEQFF.

The sample holds one count of this clone. This rearrangement joins TRBV19 to TRBJ1-1, with D unresolved. The CDR3 has 17 residues. With 5 bases removed from V and 3 bases from J, the gap between germline ends came to 22 bases. Germline-derived CDR1 and CDR2 are LNHDA and SQIVND (reference sequence). The CDR3 region has the DNA TGTGCCAGTAGTCCCTCCCGGGTAGGGAACCGGGACACTGAAGCTTTCTTT. Translating it yields CASSPSRVGNRDTEAFF.

The chain joins TRBV7-7 to TRBJ1-3; 8 bases fit TRBD1. V lost 5 bases, J lost 6 bases, and 3 bases stayed unmatched. CDR3 length: 13 amino acids. The germline gives CDR1 SSHAT, CDR2 FNYEAQ (reference sequence). The CDR3 loop is CASSEQGENTIYF. CDR3 sequence (DNA): TGTGCCAGCAGCGAACAGGGGGAAAACACCATATATTTT.

The V call is TRBV28, the J call TRBJ1-6; 7 positions match TRBD1. Per germline, CDR1 MDHEN and CDR2 SYDVKM. The CDR3 runs 15 residues. Trimming removed 5 bases from V and 11 bases from J; junction bases left unmatched: 12. The CDR3 bases are TGTGCCAGCAGTCCCCCACGGGCCAGGGGGACACCCCTCCACTTT. Residues: CASSPPRARGTPLHF.

The chain uses TRBV20-1 and TRBJ2-7; tentative D call: TRBD2 (5 bases). With 5 bases removed from V and 4 bases from J, the gap between germline ends came to 9 bases. Germline V gives CDR1 DFQATT, CDR2 SNEGSKA (reference sequence). This CDR3 contains 11 residues. This chain's CDR3 is CSAEGGYEQYF. Written as DNA, the CDR3 is TGCAGTGCTGAAGGAGGTTACGAGCAGTACTTC.

V is TRBV6-1 and J is TRBJ2-7; D may be TRBD2 (5 bases). This CDR3 comprises 12 residues. From germline, CDR1 is MNHNS and CDR2 SASEGT. CDR3 protein: CVLWTLVHEQYF. The CDR3 DNA follows: TGTGTCCTATGGACTTTAGTCCACGAGCAGTACTTC.

The chain uses TRBV7-2 and TRBJ2-1; TRBD2 might be the D (6 bases). CDR3 length: 16 amino acids. Per the germline V gene, CDR1 is SGHTA and CDR2 is FQGNSA. V was clipped by 4 bases and J by 2 bases, with 15 bases between them. The CDR3: CASSSLGGGAYNEQFF. As DNA, the CDR3 is TGTGCCAGCAGCTCTTTGGGGGGTGGGGCCTACAATGAGCAGTTCTTC.

This chain joins TRBV14 and TRBJ1-2; a possible D gene is TRBD1 (6 bases). V lost 0 bases to trimming and J lost 0 bases, with 14 bases between them. This CDR3 comprises 17 residues. CDR1 SGHDN and CDR2 FVKESK come from the germline V gene. The CDR3, as DNA: TGTGCCAGCAGCCAAGATTTGGCGGGGGGGCCTAACTATGGCTACACCTTC. It yields the protein CASSQDLAGGPNYGYTF.

The chain combines TRBV5-4 with TRBJ2-5; no definite D call. The V end was cut by 1 base, the J end by 4 bases, with 8 bases between. The V gene's germline CDR1 is SGHNT and CDR2 YYREEE (reference sequence). The CDR3 consists of 13 residues. The CDR3 DNA sequence: TGTGCCAGCAGCTTGAATGGACCAGAGACCCAGTACTTC. Translation gives CASSLNGPETQYF. The whole variable domain, remainder taken from reference TRBV5-4 and TRBJ2-5, is ETGVTQSPTHLIKTRGQQVTLRCSSQSGHNTVSWYQQALGQGPQFIFQYYREEENGRGNFPPRFSGLQFPNYSSELNVNALELDDSALYLCASSLNGPETQYFGPGTRLLVL.

The chain has TRBV20-1 and TRBJ2-7; no clear D. The V gene lost 3 bases and the J gene lost 2 bases, with 5 bases spanning the gap. Germline values: CDR1 DFQATT, CDR2 SNEGSKA (reference sequence). CDR3 length equals 11 residues. The CDR3 reads CSASGTYEQYF. CDR3 nucleotides: TGCAGTGCTAGCGGTACCTACGAGCAGTACTTC.

The chain combines TRBV27 with TRBJ2-3; 11 positions match TRBD1. The CDR3 is made up of 14 amino acids. Germline V gene lookup returns CDR1 MNHEY and CDR2 SMNVEV (reference sequence). J lost 10 bases, V lost 4 bases, and 7 bases had no gene match. CDR3 loop: CASSSGQGARSQYF. DNA for the CDR3: TGTGCCAGCAGTTCCGGACAGGGGGCGCGTTCGCAGTATTTT.

This chain uses TRBV7-9 with TRBJ2-7; maybe TRBD2 (5 bases). Trimming pared 5 bases from V and 2 bases from J, leaving 16 bases between. Germline values: CDR1 SEHNR, CDR2 FQNEAQ (reference sequence). CDR3 length: 15 amino acids. The DNA for the CDR3 is TGTGCCAGCAGCCGGGAATCCGGGCCCCCCTACGAGCAGTACTTC. Translation gives CASSRESGPPYEQYF.

V gene TRBV5-1 combines with J gene TRBJ2-3; D not certain. Trimming shortened V by 4 bases and J by 3 bases, and 12 bases separated the two germline ends. There are 14 residues in the CDR3. CDR1 is SGHRS, CDR2 YFSETQ, per germline. The CDR3 loop is CASSPTPITDTQYF. The CDR3 coding sequence is TGCGCCAGCAGCCCTACCCCGATTACAGATACGCAGTATTTT.

CDR3 in DNA: TGTGCCAGCAGCGTGGTCACAGATACGCAGTATTTT. Protein: CASSVVTDTQYF. The chain couples TRBV9 to TRBJ2-3; the D is unclear. Per the germline V gene, CDR1 is SGDLS and CDR2 is YYNGEE. Trimming cost V 2 bases and J 2 bases, with 3 bases left between them. This CDR3 has 12 residues.

This chain uses TRBV4-1 with TRBJ1-5; 7 nucleotides align to TRBD1. Trimming cost V 1 base and J 7 bases; bases outside gene matches: 10. CDR1 MGHRA and CDR2 YSYEKL come from the germline V gene. The CDR3 spans 16 residues. DNA of the CDR3: TGCGCCAGCAGCCAAGGAGTAGACAGGGCTTCGCAGCCCCAGCATTTT. Translated: CASSQGVDRASQPQHF.

The chain is built from TRBV7-2 and TRBJ1-1; possible D gene TRBD1, 6 bases. CDR3 length equals 14 residues. V was pared by 2 bases and J by 3 bases, with 10 bases between. The germline gives CDR1 SGHTA, CDR2 FQGNSA. CDR3 sequence (DNA): TGTGCCAGCAGCTTACGGGGGGGCTACACTGAAGCTTTCTTT. This gives the protein CASSLRGGYTEAFF.

The chain combines TRBV7-2 with TRBJ1-1, with D unclear. Germline V CDR1 and CDR2: SGHTA, FQGNSA. The V gene lost 5 bases and the J gene lost 1 base, with 11 bases spanning the gap. This CDR3 spans 14 amino acids. The CDR3 bases are TGTGCCAGCAGCCAGACTACAGCGAACACTGAAGCTTTCTTT. Its translation: CASSQTTANTEAFF. The whole variable domain, remainder taken from reference TRBV7-2 and TRBJ1-1, is GAGVSQSPSNKVTEKGKDVELRCDPISGHTALYWYRQSLGQGLEFLIYFQGNSAPDKSGLPSDRFSAERTGGSVSTLTIQRTQQEDSAVYLCASSQTTANTEAFFGQGTRLTVV.

This clone was recorded only once. This chain connects TRBV7-2 to TRBJ2-5; weak D call: TRBD2 (5 bases). CDR3 length equals 12 residues. V shed 5 bases and J shed 5 bases, with 9 bases lying between them. Germline CDR1 SGHTA, CDR2 FQGNSA. CDR3 sequence (DNA): TGTGCCAGCAGCATTCCTAGCGAGACCCAGTACTTC. Amino acid sequence: CASSIPSETQYF.

The rearrangement links TRBV28 to TRBJ2-7; TRBD1 or TRBD2 may be the D gene (5 bases each). Trimming shortened V by 8 bases and J by 2 bases, and 7 bases separated the two germline ends. Germline-derived CDR1 and CDR2 are MDHEN and SYDVKM. The length of the CDR3 is 11 residues. CDR3 nucleotide sequence: TGTGCCAGCCAGGGACCCTACGAGCAGTACTTC. Its translation: CASQGPYEQYF.

The chain uses TRBV29-1 and TRBJ1-4; possible D gene TRBD1, 6 bases. The CDR3 runs to 13 residues. From germline, CDR1 is SQVTM and CDR2 ANQGSEA. V lost 4 bases, J lost 5 bases, and 11 bases lay in between. The CDR3 DNA follows: TGCAGCGTTGCGCCCCAGGGGAATGAAAAACTGTTTTTT. Residues: CSVAPQGNEKLFF.

This clone was counted between two and nine times. The chain links TRBV7-2 to TRBJ1-1; TRBD1 is a possible D gene (5 bases). The CDR3 runs 14 residues. V shed 5 bases and J shed 0 bases, with 10 bases lying between them. Germline V gives CDR1 SGHTA, CDR2 FQGNSA. The CDR3 region has the DNA TGTGCCAGCAGCACGACAGCTTTGAACACTGAAGCTTTCTTT. Amino acid sequence: CASSTTALNTEAFF. Together with reference TRBV7-2 and TRBJ1-1, the CDR3 gives the full variable domain: GAGVSQSPSNKVTEKGKDVELRCDPISGHTALYWYRQSLGQGLEFLIYFQGNSAPDKSGLPSDRFSAERTGGSVSTLTIQRTQQEDSAVYLCASSTTALNTEAFFGQGTRLTVV.

The genes are TRBV5-5 and TRBJ2-7; D assignment may be TRBD1 or TRBD2 (5 bases each). The V end lost 4 bases, the J end lost 0 bases, and 14 bases lay between the germline ends. This CDR3 is 15 amino acids long. In germline, CDR1 is SGHKS, CDR2 YYEKEE (reference sequence). The CDR3 nucleotides are TGTGCCAGCAGCCGAGGATCAGGGAGCTCCTACGAGCAGTACTTC. As protein: CASSRGSGSSYEQYF.

The V call is TRBV7-2, the J call TRBJ1-1; the match to TRBD1 covers 7 bases. Germline-derived CDR1 and CDR2 are SGHTA and FQGNSA. V was clipped by 4 bases and J by 2 bases; unmatched bases: 13. The CDR3 contains 17 residues. The CDR3 DNA reads TGTGCCAGCAGCTCTGGCTCAAAGACAGGGCTAAACACTGAAGCTTTCTTT. Protein sequence: CASSSGSKTGLNTEAFF. Full variable domain (remainder filled in from reference TRBV7-2 and TRBJ1-1): GAGVSQSPSNKVTEKGKDVELRCDPISGHTALYWYRQSLGQGLEFLIYFQGNSAPDKSGLPSDRFSAERTGGSVSTLTIQRTQQEDSAVYLCASSSGSKTGLNTEAFFGQGTRLTVV.

The chain is built from TRBV5-4 and TRBJ2-7, with 13 bases fitting TRBD2. Unmatched junction bases numbered 6, after V lost 1 base and J lost 5 bases. Germline assignment: CDR1 SGHNT and CDR2 YYREEE (reference sequence). The CDR3 contains 16 residues. In DNA, the CDR3 is TGTGCCAGCAGCTTGTCCTGGACTAGCGGGAGCCACGAGCAGTACTTC. Its protein product is CASSLSWTSGSHEQYF.

This clone has just a few counts. V gene TRBV6-1 combines with J gene TRBJ1-3; tentatively, D is TRBD1 (6 bases). The CDR3 covers 15 residues. Deletions cut 5 bases from V and 0 bases from J, with 11 bases between. Germline V gene sequence: CDR1 MNHNS, CDR2 SASEGT. Here the CDR3 DNA reads TGTGCCAGCAGTTCCCCAGGGGCCTCTGGAAACACCATATATTTT. As protein: CASSSPGASGNTIYF.

Here the CDR3 reads CASSPGLGYEQYF. Written as DNA, the CDR3 is TGTGCCAGCAGCCCCGGTCTGGGCTACGAGCAGTACTTC. The genes are TRBV7-7 and TRBJ2-7; D remains unclear. This CDR3 region has 13 residues. With 5 bases removed from V and 3 bases from J, the gap between germline ends came to 11 bases. Germline lookup yields CDR1 SSHAT and CDR2 FNYEAQ (reference sequence).

This rearrangement joins TRBV5-4 to TRBJ2-1, with 9 bases lining up with TRBD2. Germline lookup yields CDR1 SGHNT and CDR2 YYREEE (reference sequence). The CDR3 loop spans 16 amino acids. V gave up 3 bases and J gave up 9 bases; unmatched junction bases: 13. For the CDR3, the DNA is TGTGCCAGCAGCTCCCGGCTTGCGGGGGGGTTTGGTGAGCAGTTCTTC. As protein: CASSSRLAGGFGEQFF.